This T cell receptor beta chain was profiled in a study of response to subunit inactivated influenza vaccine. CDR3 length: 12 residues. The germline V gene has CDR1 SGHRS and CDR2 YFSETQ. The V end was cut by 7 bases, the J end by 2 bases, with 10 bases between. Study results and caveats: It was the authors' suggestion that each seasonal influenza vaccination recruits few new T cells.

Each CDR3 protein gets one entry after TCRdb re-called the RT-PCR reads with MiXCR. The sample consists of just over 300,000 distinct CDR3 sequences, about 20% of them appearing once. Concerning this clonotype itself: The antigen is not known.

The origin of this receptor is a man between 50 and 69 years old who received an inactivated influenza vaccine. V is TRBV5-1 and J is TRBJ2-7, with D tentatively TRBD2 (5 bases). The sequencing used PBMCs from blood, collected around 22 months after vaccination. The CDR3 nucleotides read TGCGCCAGCTCCGGGGAACCCTACGAGCAGTACTTC. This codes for CASSGEPYEQYF.